The 18 T cell receptor beta chains in this list originate from one sample, sequenced in a study of T cells in Graves' hyperthyroidism and ophthalmopathy. Amplified TCR beta CDR3 regions derived from RNA transcripts. Using the HTBI primer set, a first-round RT-PCR was run on the TCR CDR3. TCRdb reanalysed the multiplex PCR reads using MiXCR and keeps one entry per CDR3 protein. Of more than 300,000 distinct CDR3 sequences listed, 15% to 20% are singletons. Specimen: blood. The receptors originated from a woman aged 25 to 39 with Graves' hyperthyroidism that later progressed to Graves' ophthalmopathy.

This clonotype was counted many times. The V and J genes are TRBV29-1 and TRBJ2-2, with TRBD1 identical over 10 bases. CDR3 length: 15 amino acids. From germline, CDR1 is SQVTM and CDR2 ANQGSEA. Trimming cost V 4 bases and J 4 bases; bases outside gene matches: 6. The CDR3 nucleotides read TGCAGCGTTGCTTTGGACAGGGGGTTCACCGGGGAGCTGTTTTTT. Amino acids: CSVALDRGFTGELFF.

This clonotype was seen at least ten times. The rearrangement joins TRBV11-2 to TRBJ2-1; TRBD2 matches at 11 bases. The CDR3 consists of 16 residues. Losses at the gene ends were 7 bases for V and 10 bases for J; bases not matched to a gene: 15. Germline V lookup: CDR1 SGHAT, CDR2 FQNNGV. This CDR3 is CASIGSGGVSFGEQFF. DNA for the CDR3: TGTGCCAGCATCGGTAGCGGGGGGGTTTCATTCGGGGAGCAGTTCTTC. Variable domain in full (rest from reference TRBV11-2 and TRBJ2-1): EAGVAQSPRYKIIEKRQSVAFWCNPISGHATLYWYQQILGQGPKLLIQFQNNGVVDDSQLPKDRFSAERLKGVDSTLKIQPAKLEDSAVYLCASIGSGGVSFGEQFFGPGTRLTVL.

This clonotype was picked up many times. CDR3 sequence: CSARDHRTGYYSSTDTQYF. CDR3 coding DNA: TGCAGTGCTAGAGATCATCGGACAGGGTATTACTCTAGCACAGATACGCAGTATTTT. J is TRBJ2-3 and V is TRBV20-1; 8 bases map to TRBD1. The V and J ends lost 0 bases and 0 bases, in that order; junction bases with no gene match: 14. This CDR3 spans 19 amino acids. Germline V gene sequence: CDR1 DFQATT, CDR2 SNEGSKA (reference sequence).

This clonotype was detected ten times or more. The chain recombines TRBV20-1 with TRBJ1-5; TRBD1 might be the D (5 bases). Per the germline V gene, CDR1 is DFQATT and CDR2 is SNEGSKA (reference sequence). V was pared by 0 bases and J by 5 bases, with 17 bases between. This CDR3 comprises 16 residues. For the CDR3, the DNA is TGCAGTGCTAGAGAAAGGGGAACGCGGGCCGATCAGCCCCAGCATTTT. Translated: CSARERGTRADQPQHF.

This clonotype was picked up many times. The chain is built from TRBV27 and TRBJ1-2; no reliable D call. Germline CDR1 reads MNHEY; CDR2 reads SMNVEV (reference sequence). The CDR3 runs 15 residues. Between the trimmed V and J ends, which lost 2 bases and 4 bases, there was a span of 14 bases. In nucleotides, the CDR3 is TGTGCCAGCAGTTTACTGGGGTCGGCGGGCTATGGCTACACCTTC. It codes for CASSLLGSAGYGYTF.

This rearrangement joins TRBV5-1 to TRBJ2-3; 7 bases match TRBD1. CDR1 is SGHRS, CDR2 YFSETQ, per germline. V was clipped by 5 bases and J by 2 bases; unmatched bases: 8. This CDR3 spans 15 amino acids. CDR3 sequence reads: CASRWTGHFTDTQYF. For the CDR3, the DNA is TGCGCCAGCAGGTGGACAGGCCACTTCACAGATACGCAGTATTTT.

V usage is TRBV29-1 and J usage is TRBJ2-7, with TRBD2 matching over 13 bases. The CDR3 runs to 14 residues. Germline V gives CDR1 SQVTM, CDR2 ANQGSEA. V was pared by 5 bases and J by 6 bases, with 7 bases of the junction left unmatched. Here the CDR3 DNA reads TGCAGCGTTTCTACACTAGCGGGGGGGGTCGAGCAGTACTTC. Translating gives CSVSTLAGGVEQYF.

In this sample, this clonotype turned up many times. V is TRBV6-1 and J is TRBJ1-2; TRBD1 matches at 7 bases. The CDR3 length is 13 residues. Germline trimming cut 9 bases from V and 3 bases from J; bases unmatched to any gene: 7. CDR1 is MNHNS, CDR2 SASEGT, per germline. The CDR3 loop reads CASTDRDDYGYTF. Here the CDR3 DNA reads TGTGCCAGTACCGACAGGGACGACTATGGCTACACCTTC.

Notes on this clonotype: The CDR3 ends on some other residue instead of the conserved phenylalanine or tryptophan, so this is likely a read error. The rearrangement uses TRBV20-1 and TRBJ2-7; 8 positions agree with TRBD1. CDR1 is DFQATT and CDR2 is SNEGSKA in the germline V gene (reference sequence). V lost 0 bases to trimming and J lost 0 bases; unmatched junction nucleotides: 1. The CDR3 loop spans 14 amino acids. CDR3 nucleotide sequence: TGCAGTGCTAGAGATACAGGGGGCTCCTACGAGCAGTACCTC. This encodes CSARDTGGSYEQYL.

This clonotype was observed a few times. The chain has TRBV3-1 and TRBJ1-2; TRBD1 might be the D (5 bases). Germline CDR1 LGHDT, CDR2 YNNKEL (reference sequence). The V end lost 5 bases, the J end lost 7 bases, and 17 bases lay between the germline ends. CDR3 length equals 14 residues. The CDR3 region has the DNA TGTGCCAGCAGCTACACTGGGGCGGGATCTGGCTACACCTTC. It encodes CASSYTGAGSGYTF.

The J gene is TRBJ1-1, the V gene TRBV5-4; no firm D call. The length of the CDR3 is 14 residues. V lost 2 bases and J lost 3, with 11 bases in between. CDR1 and CDR2 (germline): SGHNT, YYREEE (reference sequence). The CDR3 reads CASSFPGLDTEAFF. The CDR3, as DNA: TGTGCCAGCAGCTTTCCCGGACTAGACACTGAAGCTTTCTTT. Full variable domain (outside the CDR3, taken from reference TRBV5-4 and TRBJ1-1): ETGVTQSPTHLIKTRGQQVTLRCSSQSGHNTVSWYQQALGQGPQFIFQYYREEENGRGNFPPRFSGLQFPNYSSELNVNALELDDSALYLCASSFPGLDTEAFFGQGTRLTVV.

In its sample, this clonotype was seen many times. J is TRBJ1-2 and V is TRBV11-2; no reliable D call. Germline V CDR1 and CDR2: SGHAT, FQNNGV. This CDR3 is 14 amino acids long. V lost 4 bases to trimming and J lost 3 bases, with 12 bases between them. CDR3 protein: CASSSDLRHYGYTF. The CDR3 DNA reads as TGTGCCAGCAGCTCGGACTTAAGACACTATGGCTACACCTTC.

The rearrangement links TRBV20-1 to TRBJ2-3, with a tentative D call TRBD1 (5 bases). The CDR3 loop spans 12 amino acids. Germline loops: CDR1 DFQATT, CDR2 SNEGSKA (reference sequence). V dropped 7 bases and J dropped 4 bases, with 12 bases sitting between them. The CDR3 protein is CSVQGRADTQYF. Here the CDR3 DNA reads TGCAGTGTGCAGGGTAGGGCAGATACGCAGTATTTT.

This clonotype occurred many times. The gene calls are TRBV12-3 or TRBV12-4 and TRBJ2-7; unclear D gene. The V end was cut by 6 bases, the J end by 0 bases, with 12 bases between. The CDR3 spans 14 residues. Written as DNA, the CDR3 is TGTGCCAGCAGCCCAAAGAGAAGCTCCTACGAGCAGTACTTC. Translating gives CASSPKRSSYEQYF.

The chain links TRBV12-3 or TRBV12-4 to TRBJ1-5, with 8 bases aligning to TRBD1. The junction had 5 bases not matched to a gene; V was cut back by 7 bases and J by 6 bases. This CDR3 spans 13 amino acids. For the CDR3, the DNA is TGTGCCAGCACTACAGGGGGTGGTCAGCCCCAGCATTTT. It encodes CASTTGGGQPQHF.

This chain uses TRBV6-2 or TRBV6-3 with TRBJ2-3; 8 bases align to TRBD2. V was clipped by 5 bases and J by 3 bases; unmatched bases: 4. The germline gives CDR1 MNHEY, CDR2 SVGEGT. The CDR3 length is 14 residues. The CDR3 region has the DNA TGTGCCAGCAGTCACATAGCGGGAACAGATACGCAGTATTTT. It yields the protein CASSHIAGTDTQYF.

This clonotype was seen ten or more times. This chain links TRBV11-3 with TRBJ2-3, with 7 bases aligning to TRBD2. The CDR3 runs 15 residues. V dropped 2 bases and J dropped 0; count of bases not matched to a gene: 2. Per germline, CDR1 SGHNT and CDR2 YENEEA. CDR3 nucleotides: TGTGCCAGCAGCTTATCAGCGGGGAGCACAGATACGCAGTATTTT. It yields the protein CASSLSAGSTDTQYF.

This clonotype occurred a few times. The chain is built from TRBV6-5 and TRBJ1-1, with D possibly matching TRBD1 (6 bases). The CDR3 is made up of 14 amino acids. V lost 2 bases to trimming and J lost 7 bases, with 14 bases between them. Germline assignment: CDR1 MNHEY and CDR2 SVGAGI. CDR3 region: CASSYDQGSVEAFF. Here the CDR3 DNA reads TGTGCCAGCAGTTACGATCAGGGGTCGGTTGAAGCTTTCTTT.